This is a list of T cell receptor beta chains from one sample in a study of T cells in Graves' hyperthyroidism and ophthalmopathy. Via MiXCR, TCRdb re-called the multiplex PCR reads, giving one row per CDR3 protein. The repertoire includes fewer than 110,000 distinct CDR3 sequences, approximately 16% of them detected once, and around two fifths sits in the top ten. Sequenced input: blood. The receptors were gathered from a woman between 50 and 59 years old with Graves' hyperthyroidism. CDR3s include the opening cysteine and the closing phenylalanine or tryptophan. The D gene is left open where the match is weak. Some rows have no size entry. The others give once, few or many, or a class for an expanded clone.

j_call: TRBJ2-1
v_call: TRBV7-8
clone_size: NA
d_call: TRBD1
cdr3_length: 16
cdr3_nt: TGTGCCAGCAGCTTAGCGGGACAGGGCGTTTACAATGAGCAGTTCTTC
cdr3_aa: CASSLAGQGVYNEQFF

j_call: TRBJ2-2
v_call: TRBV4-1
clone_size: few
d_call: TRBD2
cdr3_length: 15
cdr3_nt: TGCGCCAGCAGCCAAGAGGGACTAGCTGCCGGGGAGCTGTTTTTT
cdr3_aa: CASSQEGLAAGELFF

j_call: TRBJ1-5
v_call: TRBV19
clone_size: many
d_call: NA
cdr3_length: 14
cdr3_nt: TGTGCCAGTAGTATCTTGGGCTACAATCAGCCCCAGCATTTT
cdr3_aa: CASSILGYNQPQHF

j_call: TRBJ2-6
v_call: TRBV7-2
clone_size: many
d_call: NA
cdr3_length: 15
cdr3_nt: TGTGCCAGCAGCGCCGACTACTCTGGGGCCAACGTCCTGACTTTC
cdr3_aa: CASSADYSGANVLTF

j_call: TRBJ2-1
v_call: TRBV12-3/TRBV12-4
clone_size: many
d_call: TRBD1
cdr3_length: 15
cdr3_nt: TGTGCCAGCAGTCACCGGGACAGGATCTACAATGAGCAGTTCTTC
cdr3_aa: CASSHRDRIYNEQFF

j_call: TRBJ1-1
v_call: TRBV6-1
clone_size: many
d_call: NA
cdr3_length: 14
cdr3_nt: TGTGCCAGCAAAAAAAAATGGGAGAACACTGAAGCTTTCTTT
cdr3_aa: CASKKKWENTEAFF

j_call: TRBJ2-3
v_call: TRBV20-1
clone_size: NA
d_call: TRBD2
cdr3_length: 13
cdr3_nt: TGCAGTATTTTAGCGGGAGGTGGTGATACGCAGTATTTT
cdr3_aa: CSILAGGGDTQYF

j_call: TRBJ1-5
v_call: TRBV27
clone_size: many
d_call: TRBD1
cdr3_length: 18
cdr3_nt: TGTGCCAGCAGTTCGGGCTGGGGACAGGGTGCAGCCAATCAGCCCCAGCATTTT
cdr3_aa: CASSSGWGQGAANQPQHF

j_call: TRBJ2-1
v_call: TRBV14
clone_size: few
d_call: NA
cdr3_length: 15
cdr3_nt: TGTGCCAGCAGCCGCTTACTAGCAATTAGGAATGAGCAGTTCTTC
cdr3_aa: CASSRLLAIRNEQFF

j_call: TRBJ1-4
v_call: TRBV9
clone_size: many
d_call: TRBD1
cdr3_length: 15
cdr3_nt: TGTGCCAGCAGCGGAACCGGGACATCAGGGGGAAAACTGTTTTTT
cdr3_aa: CASSGTGTSGGKLFF

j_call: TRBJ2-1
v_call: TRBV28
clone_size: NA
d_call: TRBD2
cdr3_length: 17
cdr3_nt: TGTGCCAGCGCCTCCGGGACTAGTTTTTCCTCCTACAATGAGCAGTTCTTC
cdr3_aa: CASASGTSFSSYNEQFF

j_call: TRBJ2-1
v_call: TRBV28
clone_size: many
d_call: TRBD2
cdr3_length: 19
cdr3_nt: TGTGCCAGCAGTCCTTGGCTAGCGGGAGGGCCGGCTAGCAACAATGAGCAGTTCTTC
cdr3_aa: CASSPWLAGGPASNNEQFF

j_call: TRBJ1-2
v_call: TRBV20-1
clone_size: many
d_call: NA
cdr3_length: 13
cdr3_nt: TGCAGTGCTAGGCGACAGTATAACTATGGCTACACCTTC
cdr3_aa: CSARRQYNYGYTF

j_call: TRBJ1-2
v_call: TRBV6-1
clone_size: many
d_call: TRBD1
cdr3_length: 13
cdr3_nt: TGTGCCAGCAGAACCCCCCCGACAGGGCTCTACACCTTC
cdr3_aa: CASRTPPTGLYTF

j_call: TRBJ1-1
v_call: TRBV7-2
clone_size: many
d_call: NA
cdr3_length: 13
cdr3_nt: TGTGCCAGCAGCTTAGTGGGAAGCACTGAAGCTTTCTTT
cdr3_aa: CASSLVGSTEAFF

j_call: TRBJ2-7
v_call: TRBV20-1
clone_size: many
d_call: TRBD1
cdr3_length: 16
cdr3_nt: TGCAGTGCTAGAGCGCCAGGGGGCTTTTTCGGGTACGAGCAGTACTTC
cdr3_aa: CSARAPGGFFGYEQYF

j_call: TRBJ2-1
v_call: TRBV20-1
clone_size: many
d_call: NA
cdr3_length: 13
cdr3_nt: TGCAGTGCTAGAGTACCCCCCTACAATGAGCAGTTCTTC
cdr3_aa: CSARVPPYNEQFF

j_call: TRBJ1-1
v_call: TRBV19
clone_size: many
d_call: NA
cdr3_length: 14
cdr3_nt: TGTGCCAGTAGTCTCCACTCAGGGAACACTGAAGCTTTCTTT
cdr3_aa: CASSLHSGNTEAFF

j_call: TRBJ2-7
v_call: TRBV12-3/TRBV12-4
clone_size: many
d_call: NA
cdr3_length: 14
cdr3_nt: TGTGCCAGCAGTTTAGGGGGGCCAGTCCCCGAGCAGTACTTC
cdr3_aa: CASSLGGPVPEQYF

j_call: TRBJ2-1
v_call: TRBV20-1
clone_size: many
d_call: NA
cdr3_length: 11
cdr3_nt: TGCAGTGCTAGAGGGGGCAGTGAGCAGTTCTTC
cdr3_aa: CSARGGSEQFF

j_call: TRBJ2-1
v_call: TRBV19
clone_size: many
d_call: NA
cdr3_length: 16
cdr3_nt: TGTGCCAGTAGTATTTCCCCCATAACCTCCTACAATGAGCAGTTCTTC
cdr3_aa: CASSISPITSYNEQFF

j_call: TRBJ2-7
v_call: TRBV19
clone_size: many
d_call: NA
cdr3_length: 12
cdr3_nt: TGTGCCAGTAGTATAGATGGAACCGAGCAGTACTTC
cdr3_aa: CASSIDGTEQYF

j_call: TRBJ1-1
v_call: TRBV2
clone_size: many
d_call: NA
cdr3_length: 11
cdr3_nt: TGTGCCAGCAGTGCTGACACTGAAGCTTTCTTT
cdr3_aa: CASSADTEAFF

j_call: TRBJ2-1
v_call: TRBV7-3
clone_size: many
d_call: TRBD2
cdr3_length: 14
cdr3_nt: TGTGCCAGCAGCCTTACTAGCGGGAGTTCCGAGCAGTTCTTC
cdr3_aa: CASSLTSGSSEQFF

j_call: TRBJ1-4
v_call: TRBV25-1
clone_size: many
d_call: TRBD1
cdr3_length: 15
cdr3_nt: TGTGCCAGCAGTGAGACCGACAGGGTTGGTGAAAAACTGTTTTTT
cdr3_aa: CASSETDRVGEKLFF

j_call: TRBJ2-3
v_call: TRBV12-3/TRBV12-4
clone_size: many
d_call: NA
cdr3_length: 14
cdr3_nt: TGTGCCAGCAGCAAGGACTCCCCCCCAGATACGCAGTATTTT
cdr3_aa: CASSKDSPPDTQYF

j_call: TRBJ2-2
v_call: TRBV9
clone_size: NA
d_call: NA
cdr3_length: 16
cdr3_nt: TGTGCCAGCAGCGTAAGTTCCGGGACGAACCCCGGGGAGCTGTTTTTT
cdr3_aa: CASSVSSGTNPGELFF

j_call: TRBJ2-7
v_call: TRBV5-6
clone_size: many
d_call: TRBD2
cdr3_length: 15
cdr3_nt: TGTGCCAGCAGCTCAGGACTAGCGGGATTTTACGAGCAGTACTTC
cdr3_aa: CASSSGLAGFYEQYF

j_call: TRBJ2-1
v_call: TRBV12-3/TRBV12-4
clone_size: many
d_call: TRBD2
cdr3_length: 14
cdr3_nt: TGTGCCAGCATCCCAGCGGGAGATTACAATGAGCAGTTCTTC
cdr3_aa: CASIPAGDYNEQFF

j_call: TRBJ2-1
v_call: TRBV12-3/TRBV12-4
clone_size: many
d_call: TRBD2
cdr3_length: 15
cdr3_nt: TGTGCCAGCAGTTTATCTAGCGGGAGTTACAATGAGCAGTTCTTC
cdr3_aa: CASSLSSGSYNEQFF

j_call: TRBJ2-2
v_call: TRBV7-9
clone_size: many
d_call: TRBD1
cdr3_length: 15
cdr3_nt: TGTGCCAGCAGCGACACAGGGGGATTAGCCGGGGAGCTGTTTTTT
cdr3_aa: CASSDTGGLAGELFF

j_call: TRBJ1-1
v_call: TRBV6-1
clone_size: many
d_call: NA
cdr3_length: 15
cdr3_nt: TGTGCCAGCAGTGAAGCGGCGGGGTGGAGCACTGAAGCTTTCTTT
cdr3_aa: CASSEAAGWSTEAFF

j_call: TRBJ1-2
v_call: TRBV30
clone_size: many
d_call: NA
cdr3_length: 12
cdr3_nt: TGTGCCTGGAGTTATGAGGGAGGTGGCTACACCTTC
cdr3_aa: CAWSYEGGGYTF

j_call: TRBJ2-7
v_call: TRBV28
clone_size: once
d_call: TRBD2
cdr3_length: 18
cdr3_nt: TGTGCCAGCAGTCCCGGGACAGGGGGACTAGCGGGGGGATGGGAGCAGTACTTC
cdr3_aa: CASSPGTGGLAGGWEQYF

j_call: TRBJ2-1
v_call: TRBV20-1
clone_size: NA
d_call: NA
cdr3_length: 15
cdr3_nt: TGCAGTGCCGAATGGCCCGGCATCTCCTACAATGAGCAGTTCTTC
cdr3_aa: CSAEWPGISYNEQFF

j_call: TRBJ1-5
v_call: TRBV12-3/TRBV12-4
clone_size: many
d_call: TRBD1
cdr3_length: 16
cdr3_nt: TGTGCCAGCAGTGTATTGACAGGGGTGAGCAATCAGCCCCAGCATTTT
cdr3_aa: CASSVLTGVSNQPQHF

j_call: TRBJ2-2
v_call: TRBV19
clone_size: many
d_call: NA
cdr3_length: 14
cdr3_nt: TGTGCCAGTAGTACAACTAGGGCCACCGGGGAGCTGTTTTTT
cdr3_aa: CASSTTRATGELFF

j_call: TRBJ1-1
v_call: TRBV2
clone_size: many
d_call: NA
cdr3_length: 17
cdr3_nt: TGTGCCAGCAGTGAAGATTTGTATGCCCATCAGAACACTGAAGCTTTCTTT
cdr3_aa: CASSEDLYAHQNTEAFF

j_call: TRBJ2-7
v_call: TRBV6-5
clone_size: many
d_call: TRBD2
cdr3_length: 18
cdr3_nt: TGTGCCAGCAGTTACTCACCGGGACTAGCGGGAGGTAACCACGAGCAGTACTTC
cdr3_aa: CASSYSPGLAGGNHEQYF

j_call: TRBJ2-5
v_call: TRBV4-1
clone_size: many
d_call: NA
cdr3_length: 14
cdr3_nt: TGCGCCAGCAGCCGCCAAACCAGACAAGAGACCCAGTACTTC
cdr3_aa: CASSRQTRQETQYF

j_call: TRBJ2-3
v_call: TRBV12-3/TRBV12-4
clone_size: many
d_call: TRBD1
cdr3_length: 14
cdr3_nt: TGTGCCAGTGACAGGGGAGAAGGCACAGATACGCAGTATTTT
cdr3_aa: CASDRGEGTDTQYF

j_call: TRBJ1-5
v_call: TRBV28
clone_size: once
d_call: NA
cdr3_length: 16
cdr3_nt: TGTGCCAGCAGTTCCCTCTGGCAGGGCTCATGGCAGCCCCAGCATTTT
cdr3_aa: CASSSLWQGSWQPQHF